This TCR beta chain was recorded in a study of shared clonotypes between healthy human individuals. This CDR3 contains 15 residues. Germline CDR1 reads SGHNT; CDR2 reads YENEEA. V shed 3 bases and J shed 0 bases, with 12 bases lying between them. TCRdb keeps only in-frame clones here, not all; method: immunoSEQ multiplex PCR. The sample consists of roughly 1,600,000 clones, less than 99% of them appearing once. The material sequenced was naive CD4+ T cells sorted from blood. Subset indicated: CD45RA+ positively selected. The clonotype comes from a man aged 30 to 45 in good health. The rearrangement links TRBV11-3 to TRBJ2-7; D unresolved. DNA for the CDR3: TGTGCCAGCAGCTTGGGAATCAGTGGCTCCTACGAGCAGTACTTC. This gives the protein CASSLGISGSYEQYF.